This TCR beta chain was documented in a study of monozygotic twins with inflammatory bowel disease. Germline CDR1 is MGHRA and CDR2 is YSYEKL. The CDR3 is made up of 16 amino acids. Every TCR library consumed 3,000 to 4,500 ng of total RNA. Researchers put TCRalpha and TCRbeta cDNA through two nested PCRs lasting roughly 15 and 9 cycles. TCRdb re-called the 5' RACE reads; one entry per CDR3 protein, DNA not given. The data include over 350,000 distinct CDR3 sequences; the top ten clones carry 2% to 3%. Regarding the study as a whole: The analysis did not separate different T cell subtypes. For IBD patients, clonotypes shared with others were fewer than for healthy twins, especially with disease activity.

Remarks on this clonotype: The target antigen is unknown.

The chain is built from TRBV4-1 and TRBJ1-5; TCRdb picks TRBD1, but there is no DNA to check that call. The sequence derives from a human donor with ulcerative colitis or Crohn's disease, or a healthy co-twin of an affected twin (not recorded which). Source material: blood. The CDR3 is CASSQPYDRSNQPQHF.